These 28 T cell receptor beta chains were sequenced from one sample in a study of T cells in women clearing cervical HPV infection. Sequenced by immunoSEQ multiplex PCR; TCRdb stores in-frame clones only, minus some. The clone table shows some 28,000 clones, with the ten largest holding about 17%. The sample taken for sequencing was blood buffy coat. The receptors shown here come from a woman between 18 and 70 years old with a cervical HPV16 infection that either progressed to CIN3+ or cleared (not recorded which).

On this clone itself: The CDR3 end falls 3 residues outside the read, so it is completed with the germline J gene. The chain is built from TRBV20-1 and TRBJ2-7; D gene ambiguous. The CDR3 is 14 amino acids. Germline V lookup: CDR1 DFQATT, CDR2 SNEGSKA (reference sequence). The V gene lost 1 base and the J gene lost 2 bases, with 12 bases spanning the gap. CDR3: CSARVSGPTYEQYF. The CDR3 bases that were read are TGCAGTGCTAGAGTATCGGGTCCCACCTACGAG.

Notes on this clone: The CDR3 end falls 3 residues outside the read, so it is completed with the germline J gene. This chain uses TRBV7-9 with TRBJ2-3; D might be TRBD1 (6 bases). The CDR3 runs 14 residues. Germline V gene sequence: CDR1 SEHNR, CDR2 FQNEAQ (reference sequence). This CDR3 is CASKWWTGQETQYF. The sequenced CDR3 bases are TGTGCCAGCAAGTGGTGGACGGGACAAGAGACG. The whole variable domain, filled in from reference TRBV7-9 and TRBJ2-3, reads DTGVSQNPRHKITKRGQNVTFRCDPISEHNRLYWYRQTLGQGPEFLTYFQNEAQLEKSRLLSDRFSAERPKGSFSTLEIQRTEQGDSAMYLCASKWWTGQETQYFGPGTRLTVL.

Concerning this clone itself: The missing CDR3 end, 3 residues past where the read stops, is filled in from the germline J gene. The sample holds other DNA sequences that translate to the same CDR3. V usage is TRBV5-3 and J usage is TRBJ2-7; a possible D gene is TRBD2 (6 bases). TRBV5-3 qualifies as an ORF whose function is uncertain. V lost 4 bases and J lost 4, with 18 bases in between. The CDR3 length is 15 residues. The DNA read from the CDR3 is TGTGCCAGAAGCCGGCAGACGAGCGGGTTATACGAG. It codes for CARSRQTSGLYE. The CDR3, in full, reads CARSRQTSGLYEQYF.

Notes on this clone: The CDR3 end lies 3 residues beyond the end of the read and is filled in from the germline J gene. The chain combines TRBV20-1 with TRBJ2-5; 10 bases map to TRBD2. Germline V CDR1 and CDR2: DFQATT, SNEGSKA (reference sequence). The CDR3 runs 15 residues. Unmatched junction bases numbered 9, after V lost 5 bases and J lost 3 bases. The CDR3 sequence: CSASGDSGRKETQYF. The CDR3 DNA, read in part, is TGCAGTGCTTCGGGGGATAGCGGGAGGAAAGAGACC.

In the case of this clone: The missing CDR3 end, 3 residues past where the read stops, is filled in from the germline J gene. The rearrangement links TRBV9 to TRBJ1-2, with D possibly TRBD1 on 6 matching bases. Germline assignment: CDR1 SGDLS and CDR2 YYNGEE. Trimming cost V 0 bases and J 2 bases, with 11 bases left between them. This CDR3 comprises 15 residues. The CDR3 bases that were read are TGTGCCAGCAGCGTAGCTCGGACAGACAACTATGGC. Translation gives CASSVARTDNYG. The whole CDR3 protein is CASSVARTDNYGYTF.

The sequenced part of the CDR3 DNA is TGTGCCAGCAGAACGACAGGGCATCCT. Amino acid sequence: CASRTTGHP. In full, the CDR3 is CASRTTGHPQYF. The genes are TRBV2 and TRBJ2-4, with 7 bases that match TRBD1. The read falls 3 residues short of the CDR3 end, and the missing part is taken from the germline J gene. Per germline, CDR1 SNHLY and CDR2 FYNNEI. This CDR3 is built from 12 residues. Combining the CDR3 with reference TRBV2 and TRBJ2-4 gives the whole variable domain EPEVTQTPSHQVTQMGQEVILRCVPISNHLYFYWYRQILGQKVEFLVSFYNNEISEKSEIFDDQFSVERPDGSNFTLKIRSTKLEDSAMYFCASRTTGHPQYFGAGTRLSVL.

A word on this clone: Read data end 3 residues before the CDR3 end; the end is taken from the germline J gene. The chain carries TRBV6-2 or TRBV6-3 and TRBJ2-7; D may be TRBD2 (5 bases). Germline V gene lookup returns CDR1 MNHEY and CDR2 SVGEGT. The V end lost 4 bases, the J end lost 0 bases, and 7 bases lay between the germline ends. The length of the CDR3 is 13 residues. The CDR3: CASSWAGSYEQYF. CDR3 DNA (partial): TGTGCCAGCAGTTGGGCGGGCTCCTACGAG.

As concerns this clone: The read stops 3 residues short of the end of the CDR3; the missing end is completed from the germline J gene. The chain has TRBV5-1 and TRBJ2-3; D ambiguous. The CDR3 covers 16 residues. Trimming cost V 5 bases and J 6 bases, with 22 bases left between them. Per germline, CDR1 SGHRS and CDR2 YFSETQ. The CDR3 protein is CASSDASGAQVDTQYF. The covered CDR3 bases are TGCGCCAGCAGTGATGCAAGTGGCGCCCAGGTCGATACG. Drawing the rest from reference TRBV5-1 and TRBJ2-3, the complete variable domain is KAGVTQTPRYLIKTRGQQVTLSCSPISGHRSVSWYQQTPGQGLQFLFEYFSETQRNKGNFPGRFSGRQFSNSRSEMNVSTLELGDSALYLCASSDASGAQVDTQYFGPGTRLTVL.

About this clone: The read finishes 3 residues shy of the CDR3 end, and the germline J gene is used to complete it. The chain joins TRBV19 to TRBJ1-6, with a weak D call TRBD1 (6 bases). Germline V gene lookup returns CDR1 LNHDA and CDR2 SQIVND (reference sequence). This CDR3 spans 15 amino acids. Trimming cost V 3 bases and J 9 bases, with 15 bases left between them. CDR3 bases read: TGTGCCAGTAGTATCGGGGGGGCGCGGAGTTCACCC. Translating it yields CASSIGGARSSP. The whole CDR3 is CASSIGGARSSPLHF.

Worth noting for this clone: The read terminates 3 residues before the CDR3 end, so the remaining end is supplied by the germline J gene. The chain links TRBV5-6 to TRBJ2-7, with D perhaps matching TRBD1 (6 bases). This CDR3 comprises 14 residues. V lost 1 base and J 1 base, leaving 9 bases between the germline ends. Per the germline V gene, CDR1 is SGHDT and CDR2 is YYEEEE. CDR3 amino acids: CASSLYGQSYEQYF. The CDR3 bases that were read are TGTGCCAGCAGCTTGTATGGACAGTCCTACGAG.

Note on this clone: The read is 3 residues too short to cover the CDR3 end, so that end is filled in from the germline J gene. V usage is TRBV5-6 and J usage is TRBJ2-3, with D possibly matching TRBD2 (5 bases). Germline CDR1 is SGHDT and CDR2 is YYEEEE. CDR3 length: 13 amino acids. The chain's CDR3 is CASSFRGRETQYF. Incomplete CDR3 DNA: TGTGCCAGCAGCTTTCGGGGTCGAGAGACG.

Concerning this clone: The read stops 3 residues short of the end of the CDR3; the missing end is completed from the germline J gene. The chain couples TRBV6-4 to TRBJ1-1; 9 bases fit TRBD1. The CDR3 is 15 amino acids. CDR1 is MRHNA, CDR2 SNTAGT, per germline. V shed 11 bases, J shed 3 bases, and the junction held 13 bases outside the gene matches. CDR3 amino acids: CAAQPGQGGDTEAFF. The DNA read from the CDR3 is TGTGCCGCTCAACCGGGACAGGGAGGGGACACTGAA.

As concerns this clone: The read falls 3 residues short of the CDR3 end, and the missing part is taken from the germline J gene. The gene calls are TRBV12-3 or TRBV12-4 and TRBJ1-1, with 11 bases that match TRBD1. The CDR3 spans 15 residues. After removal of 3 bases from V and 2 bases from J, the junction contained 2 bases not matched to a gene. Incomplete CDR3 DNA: TGTGCCAGCAGTTTGCGGACAGGGGGCAACACTGAA. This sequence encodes CASSLRTGGNTE. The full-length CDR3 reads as CASSLRTGGNTEAFF.

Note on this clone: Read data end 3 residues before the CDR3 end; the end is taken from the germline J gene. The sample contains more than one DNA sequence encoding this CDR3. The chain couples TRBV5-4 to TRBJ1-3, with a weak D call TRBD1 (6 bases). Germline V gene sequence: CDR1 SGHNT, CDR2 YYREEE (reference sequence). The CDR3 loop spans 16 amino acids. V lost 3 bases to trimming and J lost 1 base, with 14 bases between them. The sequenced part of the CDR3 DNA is TGTGCCAGCAGCTCGCAGACAGGCGGATCTGGAAACACC. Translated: CASSSQTGGSGNT. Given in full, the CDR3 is CASSSQTGGSGNTIYF.

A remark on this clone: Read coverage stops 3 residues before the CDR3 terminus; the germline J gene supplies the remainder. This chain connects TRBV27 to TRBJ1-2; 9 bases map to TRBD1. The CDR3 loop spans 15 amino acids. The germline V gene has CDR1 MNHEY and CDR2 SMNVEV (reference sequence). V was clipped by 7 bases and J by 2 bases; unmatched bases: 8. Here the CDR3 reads CASTLRTGVNYGYTF. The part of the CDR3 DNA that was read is TGTGCCAGCACCCTCAGGACAGGGGTAAACTATGGC.

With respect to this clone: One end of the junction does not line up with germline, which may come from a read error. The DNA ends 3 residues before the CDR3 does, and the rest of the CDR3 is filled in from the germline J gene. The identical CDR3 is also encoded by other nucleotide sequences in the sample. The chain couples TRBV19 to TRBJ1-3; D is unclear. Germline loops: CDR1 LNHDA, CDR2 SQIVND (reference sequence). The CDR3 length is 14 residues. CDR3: CASAQAGFGNTIYF. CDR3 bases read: TGTGCCAGTGCCCAAGCGGGCTTTGGAAACACA.

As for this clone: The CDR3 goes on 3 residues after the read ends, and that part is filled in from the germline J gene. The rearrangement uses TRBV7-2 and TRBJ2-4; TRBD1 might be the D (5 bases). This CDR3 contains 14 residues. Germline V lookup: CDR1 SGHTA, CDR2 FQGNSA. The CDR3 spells CASSLETDSYGQYF. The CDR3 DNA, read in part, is TGTGCCAGCAGCTTAGAGACAGATAGCTATGGT.

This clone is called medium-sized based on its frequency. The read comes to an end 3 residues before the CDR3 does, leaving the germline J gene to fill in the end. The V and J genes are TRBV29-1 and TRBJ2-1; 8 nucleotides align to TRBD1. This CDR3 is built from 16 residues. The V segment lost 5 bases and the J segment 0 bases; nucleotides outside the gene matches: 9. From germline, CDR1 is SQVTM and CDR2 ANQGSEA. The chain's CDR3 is CSVYATGQGSYNEQFF. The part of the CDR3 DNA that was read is TGCAGCGTTTATGCCACAGGACAGGGCTCCTACAATGAG.

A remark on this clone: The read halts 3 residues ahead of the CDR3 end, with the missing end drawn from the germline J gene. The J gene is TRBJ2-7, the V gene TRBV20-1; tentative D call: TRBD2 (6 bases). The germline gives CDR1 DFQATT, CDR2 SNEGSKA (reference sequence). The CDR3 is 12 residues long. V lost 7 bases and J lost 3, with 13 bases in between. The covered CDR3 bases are TGCAGTGTCAGGAGCGGGTACTACGAG. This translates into CSVRSGYYE. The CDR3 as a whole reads CSVRSGYYEQYF.

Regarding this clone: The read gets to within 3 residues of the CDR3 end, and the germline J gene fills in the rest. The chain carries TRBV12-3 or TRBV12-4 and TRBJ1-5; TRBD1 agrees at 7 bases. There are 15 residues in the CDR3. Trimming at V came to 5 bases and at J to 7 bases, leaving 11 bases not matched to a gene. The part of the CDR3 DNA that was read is TGTGCCAGCAGTCCTACGGGACAGATGGGCCAGCCC. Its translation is CASSPTGQMGQP. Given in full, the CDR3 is CASSPTGQMGQPQHF.

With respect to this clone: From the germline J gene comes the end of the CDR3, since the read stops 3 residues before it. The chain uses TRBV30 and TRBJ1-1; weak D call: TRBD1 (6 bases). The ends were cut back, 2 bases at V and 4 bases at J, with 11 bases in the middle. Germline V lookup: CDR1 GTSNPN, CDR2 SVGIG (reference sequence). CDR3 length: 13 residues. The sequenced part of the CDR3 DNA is TGTGCCTGGAGTACAGGGTTTGGCACTGAA. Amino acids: CAWSTGFGTE. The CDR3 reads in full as CAWSTGFGTEAFF.

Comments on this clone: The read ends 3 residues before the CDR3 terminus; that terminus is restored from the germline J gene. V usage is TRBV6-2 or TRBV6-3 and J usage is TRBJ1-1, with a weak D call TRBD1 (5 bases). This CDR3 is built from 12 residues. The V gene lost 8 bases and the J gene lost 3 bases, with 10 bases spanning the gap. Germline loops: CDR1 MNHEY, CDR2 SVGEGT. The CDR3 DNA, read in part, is TGTGCCAGCGCCGGGGGATACACTGAA. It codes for CASAGGYTE. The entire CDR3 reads CASAGGYTEAFF.

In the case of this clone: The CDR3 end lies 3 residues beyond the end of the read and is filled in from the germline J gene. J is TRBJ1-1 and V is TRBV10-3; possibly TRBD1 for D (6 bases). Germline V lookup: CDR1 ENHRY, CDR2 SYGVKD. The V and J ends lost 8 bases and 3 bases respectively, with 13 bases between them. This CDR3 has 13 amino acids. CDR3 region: CAIPETGYTEAFF. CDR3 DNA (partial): TGTGCCATCCCCGAAACAGGGTACACTGAA.

The CDR3 region is CASSMSLGLAGSEQFF. CDR3 DNA, as far as it was read: TGTGCCAGTAGTATGAGTCTAGGGCTAGCGGGGAGTGAG. This chain links TRBV19 with TRBJ2-1, with TRBD2 identical over 9 bases. The read stops 3 residues short of the end of the CDR3; the missing end is completed from the germline J gene. Germline values: CDR1 LNHDA, CDR2 SQIVND (reference sequence). Trimming at V came to 3 bases and at J to 9 bases, leaving 12 bases not matched to a gene. This CDR3 is 16 amino acids long.

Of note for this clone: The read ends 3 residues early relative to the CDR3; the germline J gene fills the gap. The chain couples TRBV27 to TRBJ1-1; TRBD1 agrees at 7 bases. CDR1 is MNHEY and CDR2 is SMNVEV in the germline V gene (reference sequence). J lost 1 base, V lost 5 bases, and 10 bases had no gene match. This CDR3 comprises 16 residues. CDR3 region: CASSPGNRGPNTEAFF. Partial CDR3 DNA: TGTGCCAGCAGTCCAGGGAACAGGGGACCGAACACTGAA.

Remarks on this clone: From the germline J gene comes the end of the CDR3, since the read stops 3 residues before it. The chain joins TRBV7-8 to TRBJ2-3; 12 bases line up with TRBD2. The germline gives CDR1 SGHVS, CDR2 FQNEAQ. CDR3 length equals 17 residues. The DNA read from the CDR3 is TGTGCCAGCAGCTTTTCCGGGACTAGCGGGTCTCAAGAGACG. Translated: CASSFSGTSGSQET. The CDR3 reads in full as CASSFSGTSGSQETQYF.

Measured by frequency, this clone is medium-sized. The DNA read from the CDR3 is TGTGCCAGCAGCCCCCGGGACTCCGCCAAGGGTGAG. Translated: CASSPRDSAKGE. The CDR3 reads in full as CASSPRDSAKGEQFF. V usage is TRBV7-9 and J usage is TRBJ2-1; possible D gene TRBD2, 6 bases. The read ends 3 residues before the CDR3 terminus; that terminus is restored from the germline J gene. The V end lost 5 bases, the J end lost 9 bases, and 20 bases lay between the germline ends. Per germline, CDR1 SEHNR and CDR2 FQNEAQ (reference sequence). The CDR3 has 15 amino acids.

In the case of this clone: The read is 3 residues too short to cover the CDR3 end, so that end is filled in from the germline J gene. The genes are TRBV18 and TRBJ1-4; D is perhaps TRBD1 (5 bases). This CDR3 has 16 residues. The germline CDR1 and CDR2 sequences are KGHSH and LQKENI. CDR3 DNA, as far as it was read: TGTGCCAGCTCACCACTTGGCACCCCTGGGGCCAACGTA. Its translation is CASSPLGTPGANV. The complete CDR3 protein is CASSPLGTPGANVLFF.